These 18 T cell receptor beta chains came from one sample sequenced in a study of cytomegalovirus exposure and HLA in healthy donors. The PCR was carried out with 60 Vbeta primers and 13 Jbeta primers. Here immunoSEQ multiplex PCR was the method, and the copy in TCRdb shows in-frame clones only, minus some. The sample totals more than 100,000 clones; its top ten clones hold roughly 3.5%. The specimen was PBMCs. These receptors all come from a man between 18 and 29 years old in good health and CMV-seronegative.

This sequence joins TRBV5-8 and TRBJ2-7, with TRBD1 matching 12 bases. Germline V gives CDR1 SGHTS, CDR2 YDEGEE. This CDR3 is 14 amino acids long. The J segment lost 6 bases and the V segment lost 5 bases, leaving 6 bases of the junction unmatched. CDR3 loop: CASSGGQGAGEQYF. The CDR3 region has the DNA TGTGCCAGCAGTGGGGGACAGGGGGCAGGCGAGCAGTACTTC.

V is TRBV5-6 and J is TRBJ1-1; D remains unclear. The CDR3 has 14 amino acids. V lost 0 bases and J 6 bases, leaving 12 bases between the germline ends. Per the germline V gene, CDR1 is SGHDT and CDR2 is YYEEEE. This chain's CDR3 is CASSLATGKAEAFF. The CDR3 DNA reads as TGTGCCAGCAGCTTGGCCACGGGGAAGGCTGAAGCTTTCTTT.

The chain employs TRBV18 and TRBJ2-2; D possibly corresponds to TRBD1 (5 bases). Trimming took 3 bases from V and 6 from J, leaving 14 bases between them. The CDR3 is 15 residues long. The germline V gene encodes CDR1 KGHSH and CDR2 LQKENI. As DNA, the CDR3 is TGTGCCAGCTCACCGGACCGGCAGGGCCCCGGGGAGCTGTTTTTT. This sequence encodes CASSPDRQGPGELFF.

The V call is TRBV7-3, the J call TRBJ2-3, with D unresolved. Germline CDR1 is SGHTA and CDR2 is FQGTGA. This CDR3 spans 13 amino acids. Trimming cost V 4 bases and J 3 bases, with 8 bases left between them. In DNA form, the CDR3 reads TGTGCCAGCAGCTCCTTATCGACAGATACGCAGTATTTT. Its protein product is CASSSLSTDTQYF.

The chain employs TRBV27 and TRBJ2-1; D is perhaps TRBD1 (5 bases). V dropped 6 bases and J dropped 4 bases, with 10 bases sitting between them. Germline V lookup: CDR1 MNHEY, CDR2 SMNVEV (reference sequence). The CDR3 sequence is 13 residues long. The CDR3 coding sequence is TGTGCCAGCAGGTTTAGGGGATACAATGAGCAGTTCTTC. Translated, it gives CASRFRGYNEQFF.

The chain joins TRBV5-4 to TRBJ2-6, with 9 positions matching TRBD1. Germline trimming cut 3 bases from V and 2 bases from J; bases unmatched to any gene: 3. The germline V gene encodes CDR1 SGHNT and CDR2 YYREEE (reference sequence). The CDR3 extends over 16 amino acids. The CDR3 region is CASSSRQGAGANVLTF. As DNA, the CDR3 is TGTGCCAGCAGCTCAAGACAGGGGGCTGGGGCCAACGTCCTGACTTTC.

The rearrangement uses TRBV2 and TRBJ2-3; D is possibly TRBD1 (6 bases). Germline-derived CDR1 and CDR2 are SNHLY and FYNNEI. CDR3 length: 14 amino acids. V dropped 7 bases and J dropped 3 bases, with 14 bases sitting between them. The CDR3: CASKQGPNTDTQYF. CDR3 nucleotide sequence: TGTGCCAGCAAACAGGGTCCTAATACAGATACGCAGTATTTT.

V gene TRBV7-8 combines with J gene TRBJ2-1; perhaps TRBD2 as D (6 bases). Trimming cost V 1 base and J 13 bases, with 8 bases left between them. The germline gives CDR1 SGHVS, CDR2 FQNEAQ. There are 11 residues in the CDR3. CDR3 residues: CASSLGREQFF. The CDR3, as DNA: TGTGCCAGCAGCTTAGGGCGGGAACAGTTCTTC.

V and J are TRBV7-9 and TRBJ2-2; D possibly corresponds to TRBD2 (6 bases). Germline V lookup: CDR1 SEHNR, CDR2 FQNEAQ (reference sequence). The ends were cut back, 2 bases at V and 2 bases at J, with 12 bases in the middle. CDR3 length equals 16 residues. The DNA for the CDR3 is TGTGCCAGCAGCTTACTGGGCGGGATAAACACCGGGGAGCTGTTTTTT. Translating gives CASSLLGGINTGELFF. The full variable domain, completed using reference TRBV7-9 and TRBJ2-2, is DTGVSQNPRHKITKRGQNVTFRCDPISEHNRLYWYRQTLGQGPEFLTYFQNEAQLEKSRLLSDRFSAERPKGSFSTLEIQRTEQGDSAMYLCASSLLGGINTGELFFGEGSRLTVL.

On this clone: The junction shows a germline mismatch at one end, possibly a read error. The DNA for the CDR3 is TGTGCCAGCAGCTTTGATACTAGCGGCCACAATGAGCAGCTCTTC. Translation: CASSFDTSGHNEQLF. V and J are TRBV7-9 and TRBJ2-1, with 8 bases that match TRBD2. Germline V gene data show CDR1 as SEHNR and CDR2 as FQNEAQ (reference sequence). The CDR3 loop spans 15 amino acids.

The chain is built from TRBV7-9 and TRBJ2-3, with D tentatively TRBD1 (6 bases). The CDR3 totals 12 residues. The V gene lost 5 bases and the J gene lost 8 bases, with 11 bases spanning the gap. CDR1 SEHNR and CDR2 FQNEAQ come from the germline V gene (reference sequence). CDR3 sequence reads: CASSVTGSTQYF. The CDR3 bases are TGTGCCAGCAGCGTGACAGGTAGTACGCAGTATTTT.

This rearrangement joins TRBV11-2 to TRBJ2-2; D call uncertain. The CDR3 extends over 14 amino acids. The V end lost 6 bases, the J end lost 6 bases, and 14 bases lay between the germline ends. Germline V gene lookup returns CDR1 SGHAT and CDR2 FQNNGV. The CDR3 protein is CASSSRNVAGELFF. In DNA, the CDR3 is TGTGCCAGCAGTTCGCGAAACGTGGCCGGGGAGCTGTTTTTT. The entire variable domain, with the rest obtained from reference TRBV11-2 and TRBJ2-2, is as follows: EAGVAQSPRYKIIEKRQSVAFWCNPISGHATLYWYQQILGQGPKLLIQFQNNGVVDDSQLPKDRFSAERLKGVDSTLKIQPAKLEDSAVYLCASSSRNVAGELFFGEGSRLTVL.

The chain couples TRBV19 to TRBJ2-1; TRBD2 matches 10 bases. With 9 bases clipped from V and 4 bases from J, the junction kept 6 bases outside the gene matches. This CDR3 has 14 amino acids. Per germline, CDR1 LNHDA and CDR2 SQIVND (reference sequence). CDR3: CASQIAGGYNEQFF. The CDR3 bases are TGTGCCAGCCAGATAGCGGGGGGTTACAATGAGCAGTTCTTC.

This chain uses TRBV5-1 with TRBJ1-1, with D possibly matching TRBD1 (5 bases). Germline V CDR1 and CDR2: SGHRS, YFSETQ. V shed 3 bases and J shed 7 bases, with 13 bases lying between them. The CDR3 has 13 amino acids. CDR3 loop: CASSWGGDGEAFF. In DNA, the CDR3 is TGCGCCAGCAGCTGGGGGGGAGACGGTGAAGCTTTCTTT.

The chain combines TRBV7-9 with TRBJ1-6; 9 nucleotides align to TRBD1. CDR3 length equals 15 residues. Trimming took 5 bases from V and 6 from J; bases not matched to a gene: 5. The germline CDR1 and CDR2 sequences are SEHNR and FQNEAQ (reference sequence). The CDR3 here is CASSPLGQGNSPLHF. The CDR3 DNA reads as TGTGCCAGCAGCCCCCTGGGACAGGGTAATTCACCCCTCCACTTT.

This chain links TRBV30 with TRBJ2-7; 9 bases are shared with TRBD1. This CDR3 has 14 residues. Trimming cost V 0 bases and J 6 bases; bases outside gene matches: 6. Germline V CDR1 and CDR2: GTSNPN, SVGIG (reference sequence). CDR3: CAWSVWGQGSEQYF. CDR3 bases: TGTGCCTGGAGTGTGTGGGGACAGGGTAGCGAGCAGTACTTC.

This chain links TRBV2 with TRBJ2-5; no definite D call. V was trimmed by 7 bases and J by 1 base, leaving 10 bases between them. This CDR3 spans 13 amino acids. The germline CDR1 and CDR2 sequences are SNHLY and FYNNEI. The CDR3 region is CASKAPTQETQYF. In DNA, the CDR3 is TGTGCCAGCAAAGCCCCCACCCAAGAGACCCAGTACTTC.

V usage is TRBV7-9 and J usage is TRBJ1-5; D is possibly TRBD1 (6 bases). V lost 2 bases to trimming and J lost 4 bases, with 9 bases between them. The CDR3 spans 14 residues. Germline assignment: CDR1 SEHNR and CDR2 FQNEAQ (reference sequence). As DNA, the CDR3 is TGTGCCAGCAGCTTAAGTCAGGGGAATCAGCCCCAGCATTTT. Protein sequence: CASSLSQGNQPQHF. The full variable domain, with the rest looked up from reference TRBV7-9 and TRBJ1-5, is DTGVSQNPRHKITKRGQNVTFRCDPISEHNRLYWYRQTLGQGPEFLTYFQNEAQLEKSRLLSDRFSAERPKGSFSTLEIQRTEQGDSAMYLCASSLSQGNQPQHFGDGTRLSIL.